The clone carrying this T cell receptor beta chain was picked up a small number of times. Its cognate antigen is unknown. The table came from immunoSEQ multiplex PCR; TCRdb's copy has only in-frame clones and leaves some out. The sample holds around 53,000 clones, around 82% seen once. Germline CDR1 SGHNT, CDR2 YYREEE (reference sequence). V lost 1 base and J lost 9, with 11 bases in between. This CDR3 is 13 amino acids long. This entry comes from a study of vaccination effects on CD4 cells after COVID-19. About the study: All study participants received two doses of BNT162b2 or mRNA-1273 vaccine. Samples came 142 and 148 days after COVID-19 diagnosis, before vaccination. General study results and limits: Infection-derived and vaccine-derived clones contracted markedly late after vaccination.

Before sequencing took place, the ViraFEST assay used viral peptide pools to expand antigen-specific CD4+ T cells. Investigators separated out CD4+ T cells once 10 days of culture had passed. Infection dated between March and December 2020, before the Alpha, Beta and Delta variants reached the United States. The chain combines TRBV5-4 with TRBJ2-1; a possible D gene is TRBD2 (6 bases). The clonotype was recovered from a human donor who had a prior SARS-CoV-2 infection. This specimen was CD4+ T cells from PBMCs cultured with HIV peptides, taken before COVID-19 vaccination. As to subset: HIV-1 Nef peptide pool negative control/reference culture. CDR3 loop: CASSLMTGGEQFF. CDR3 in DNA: TGTGCCAGCAGCTTGATGACCGGGGGTGAGCAGTTCTTC.